These 16 T cell receptor beta chains came from one sample sequenced in a study of T cells in Graves' hyperthyroidism and ophthalmopathy. Amplified TCR beta CDR3 regions came from RNA transcripts. First-round RT-PCR of the TCR CDR3 relied on the HTBI primer set. MiXCR, applied by TCRdb to the multiplex PCR reads, yields one record per CDR3 protein. There are 690,000 or so distinct CDR3 sequences in the sample; 18% occur only once, and roughly a sixth lies in the top ten. Sequences were obtained from blood. The origin of the receptors is a woman between 45 and 65 years old with Graves' hyperthyroidism that later progressed to Graves' ophthalmopathy.

This clonotype has more than one count but fewer than ten. The chain joins TRBV7-9 to TRBJ2-3; 8 bases line up with TRBD1. J gave up 2 bases and V 5 bases, and 9 bases lay outside the gene matches. CDR3 length equals 16 residues. Germline-derived CDR1 and CDR2 are SEHNR and FQNEAQ (reference sequence). The chain's CDR3 is CASSPWTGRSTDTQYF. CDR3 in DNA: TGTGCCAGCAGCCCATGGACAGGGCGGTCCACAGATACGCAGTATTTT.

This clonotype came up many times. The chain links TRBV5-1 to TRBJ2-3; TRBD2 matches at 14 bases. Germline loops: CDR1 SGHRS, CDR2 YFSETQ. CDR3 length equals 18 residues. Trimming cost V 3 bases and J 2 bases; bases outside gene matches: 8. DNA for the CDR3: TGCGCCAGCAGCTCCGGGACTAGCGGGGGCGTATACACAGATACGCAGTATTTT. Translated, it gives CASSSGTSGGVYTDTQYF.

There are many counts of this clonotype. The chain is built from TRBV20-1 and TRBJ2-3, with 8 bases aligning to TRBD2. The CDR3 is made up of 15 amino acids. V lost 1 base, J lost 1 base, and 4 bases stayed unmatched. Germline lookup yields CDR1 DFQATT and CDR2 SNEGSKA (reference sequence). CDR3 DNA: TGCAGTGCTAGAGCTCAAGCGGGGGGCACAGATACGCAGTATTTT. Its protein is CSARAQAGGTDTQYF.

The J gene is TRBJ1-2, the V gene TRBV20-1, with a tentative D call TRBD1 (6 bases). Germline V gene sequence: CDR1 DFQATT, CDR2 SNEGSKA (reference sequence). The CDR3 length is 9 residues. V was pared by 5 bases and J by 8 bases, with 6 bases between. The CDR3 nucleotides read TGCAGTGCTGGGACAGGCTACACCTTC. The encoded protein is CSAGTGYTF.

This clonotype was observed many times. The chain uses TRBV5-1 and TRBJ1-3; D unresolved. Germline CDR1 reads SGHRS; CDR2 reads YFSETQ. V was cut by 4 bases and J by 1 base, with 9 bases left in between. The CDR3 loop spans 14 amino acids. CDR3 coding DNA: TGCGCCAGCAGCCCGGACGGGTCTGGAAACACCATATATTTT. It is translated as CASSPDGSGNTIYF.

This clonotype was counted many times. The rearrangement uses TRBV2 and TRBJ2-2, with D perhaps matching TRBD1 (6 bases). This CDR3 has 15 residues. CDR1 and CDR2 from the germline V gene are SNHLY and FYNNEI. V lost 0 bases and J 4 bases, leaving 9 bases between the germline ends. Written as DNA, the CDR3 is TGTGCCAGCAGTGAAGCTACAGGGTTCACCGGGGAGCTGTTTTTT. It codes for CASSEATGFTGELFF.

V is TRBV4-2 and J is TRBJ1-2; D ambiguous. The V gene lost 4 bases and the J gene lost 2 bases, with 17 bases spanning the gap. The CDR3 length is 16 residues. Germline V gene sequence: CDR1 LGHNA, CDR2 YNFKEQ. CDR3 nucleotide sequence: TGTGCCAGCAGCCCCGCCGGTTTTGGCGGGAACTATGGCTACACCTTC. This gives the protein CASSPAGFGGNYGYTF.

To note about this clonotype: This may be a read error: a much more frequent sequence differs by one nucleotide. This chain uses TRBV9 with TRBJ2-1, with 7 bases that match TRBD2. The trim removed 4 bases at V and 3 bases at J, leaving 10 bases unmatched. The CDR3 totals 16 residues. The germline V gene has CDR1 SGDLS and CDR2 YYNGEE. CDR3 bases: TGTGCCAGCAGCCTCCTACCAGCGGGAAGCTACAATGAGCAGTTCTTC. Amino acids: CASSLLPAGSYNEQFF.

This clonotype was recorded at least ten times. CDR3 bases: TGTGCCAGCAGTTACTCTATTAGCGGGGGATACAATGAGCAGTTCTTC. Translated: CASSYSISGGYNEQFF. The rearrangement links TRBV6-2 or TRBV6-3 to TRBJ2-1; 9 positions match TRBD2. Germline V gene data show CDR1 as MNHEY and CDR2 as SVGEGT. The CDR3 length is 16 residues. The J segment lost 4 bases and the V segment lost 0 bases, leaving 4 bases of the junction unmatched.

The chain is built from TRBV5-6 and TRBJ1-5; 9 positions match TRBD1. Germline V gene data show CDR1 as SGHDT and CDR2 as YYEEEE. V lost 3 bases to trimming and J lost 0 bases; unmatched junction nucleotides: 10. There are 18 residues in the CDR3. The CDR3 DNA follows: TGTGCCAGCAGCTCGGGGACAGGGACCTCTCATAGCAATCAGCCCCAGCATTTT. It codes for CASSSGTGTSHSNQPQHF.

At least ten counts were recorded for this clonotype. The gene calls are TRBV24-1 and TRBJ2-5; 13 positions match TRBD2. The ends lost 3 bases at V and 4 bases at J; junction bases unmatched: 4. The germline V gene has CDR1 KGHDR and CDR2 SFDVKD. This CDR3 region has 16 residues. This chain's CDR3 is CATSDTSGGARETQYF. The CDR3 bases are TGTGCCACCAGTGATACTAGCGGGGGGGCCCGAGAGACCCAGTACTTC.

The chain has TRBV19 and TRBJ1-1, with no clear D. V was clipped by 1 base and J by 4 bases, with 7 bases between them. Germline V lookup: CDR1 LNHDA, CDR2 SQIVND (reference sequence). CDR3 size: 13 residues. The chain's CDR3 is CASSIGALTEAFF. The CDR3 bases are TGTGCCAGTAGTATAGGTGCCCTCACTGAAGCTTTCTTT.

The V call is TRBV9, the J call TRBJ2-3; 7 bases map to TRBD2. Germline values: CDR1 SGDLS, CDR2 YYNGEE. CDR3 length: 15 amino acids. V lost 4 bases and J lost 6; bases outside the gene matches: 11. CDR3: CASSPRDYQLDTQYF. DNA of the CDR3: TGTGCCAGCAGCCCCCGGGACTACCAACTCGATACGCAGTATTTT.

This clonotype came up many times. The chain's CDR3 is CASSTPPWGDANTEAFF. The CDR3, as DNA: TGTGCCAGCAGCACTCCCCCTTGGGGGGACGCGAACACTGAAGCTTTCTTT. V is TRBV6-1 and J is TRBJ1-1; D might be TRBD1 (5 bases). Germline V CDR1 and CDR2: MNHNS, SASEGT. The germline V and J ends were trimmed by 6 bases and 1 base, with 21 bases remaining between them. CDR3 length: 17 residues.

Many counts were recorded for this clonotype. This chain uses TRBV7-2 with TRBJ2-5; D is unresolved. V lost 4 bases and J lost 4, with 16 bases in between. The CDR3 loop spans 15 amino acids. Germline assignment: CDR1 SGHTA and CDR2 FQGNSA. The CDR3 is CASSSRTKLVETQYF. The CDR3 DNA sequence: TGTGCCAGCAGCTCCAGAACGAAGTTGGTAGAGACCCAGTACTTC.

This clonotype has more than one count but fewer than ten. The chain carries TRBV5-1 and TRBJ2-5, with 7 positions matching TRBD1. The CDR3 runs to 15 residues. V lost 3 bases to trimming and J lost 5 bases; unmatched junction nucleotides: 10. Germline V gene lookup returns CDR1 SGHRS and CDR2 YFSETQ. CDR3 in amino acids: CASSSPGTDRETQYF. The CDR3 DNA reads as TGCGCCAGCAGCTCCCCCGGGACAGATAGGGAGACCCAGTACTTC. The full variable domain, completed using reference TRBV5-1 and TRBJ2-5, is KAGVTQTPRYLIKTRGQQVTLSCSPISGHRSVSWYQQTPGQGLQFLFEYFSETQRNKGNFPGRFSGRQFSNSRSEMNVSTLELGDSALYLCASSSPGTDRETQYFGPGTRLLVL.